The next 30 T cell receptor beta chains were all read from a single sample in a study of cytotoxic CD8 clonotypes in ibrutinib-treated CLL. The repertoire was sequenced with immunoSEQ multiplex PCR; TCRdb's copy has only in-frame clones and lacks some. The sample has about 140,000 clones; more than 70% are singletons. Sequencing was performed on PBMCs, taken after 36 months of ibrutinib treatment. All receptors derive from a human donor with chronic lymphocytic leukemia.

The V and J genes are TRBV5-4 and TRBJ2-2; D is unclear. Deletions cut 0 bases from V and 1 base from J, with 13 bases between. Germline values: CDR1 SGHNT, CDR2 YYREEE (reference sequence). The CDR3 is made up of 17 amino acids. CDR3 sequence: CASSLELYSLNTGELFF. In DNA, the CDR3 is TGTGCCAGCAGCTTGGAGTTGTACAGCTTGAACACCGGGGAGCTGTTTTTT.

The CDR3: CASSFDNPSTEAFF. Here the CDR3 DNA reads TGCGCCAGCAGTTTTGACAATCCATCCACTGAAGCTTTCTTT. The chain is built from TRBV5-1 and TRBJ1-1; D not certain. Germline lookup yields CDR1 SGHRS and CDR2 YFSETQ. The CDR3 has 14 amino acids. Trimming removed 5 bases from V and 4 bases from J, with 15 bases in between.

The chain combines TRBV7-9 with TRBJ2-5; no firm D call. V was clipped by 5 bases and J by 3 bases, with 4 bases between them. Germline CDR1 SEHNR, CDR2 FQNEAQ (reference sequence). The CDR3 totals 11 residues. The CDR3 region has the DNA TGTGCCAGCAGCACCGAAGAGACCCAGTACTTC. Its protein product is CASSTEETQYF.

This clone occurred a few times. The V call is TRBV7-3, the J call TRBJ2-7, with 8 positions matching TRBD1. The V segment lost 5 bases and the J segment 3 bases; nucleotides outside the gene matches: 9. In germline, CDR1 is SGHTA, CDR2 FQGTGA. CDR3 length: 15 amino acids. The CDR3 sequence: CASSVTAGTGYEQYF. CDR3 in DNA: TGTGCCAGCAGCGTCACCGCCGGGACAGGCTACGAGCAGTACTTC.

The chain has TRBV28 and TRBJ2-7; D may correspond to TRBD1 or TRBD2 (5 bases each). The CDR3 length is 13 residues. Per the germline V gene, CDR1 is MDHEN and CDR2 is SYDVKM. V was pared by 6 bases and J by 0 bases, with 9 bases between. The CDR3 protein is CASRGPHSYEQYF. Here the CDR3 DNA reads TGTGCCAGCAGGGGACCTCACTCCTACGAGCAGTACTTC.

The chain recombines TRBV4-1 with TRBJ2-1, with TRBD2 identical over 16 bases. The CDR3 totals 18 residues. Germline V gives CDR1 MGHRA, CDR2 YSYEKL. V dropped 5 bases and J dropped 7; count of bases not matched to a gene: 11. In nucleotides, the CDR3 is TGCGCCAGCAGCTTACTCCCGGGACTAGCGGGGGGGAGGAATGAGCAGTTCTTC. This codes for CASSLLPGLAGGRNEQFF.

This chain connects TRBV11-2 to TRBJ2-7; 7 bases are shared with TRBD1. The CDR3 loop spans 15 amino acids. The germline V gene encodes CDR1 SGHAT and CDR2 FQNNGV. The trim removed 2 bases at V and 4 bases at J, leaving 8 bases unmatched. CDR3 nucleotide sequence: TGTGCCAGCAGCTTATGGGGACAGTCTCGGTACGAGCAGTACTTC. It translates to CASSLWGQSRYEQYF.

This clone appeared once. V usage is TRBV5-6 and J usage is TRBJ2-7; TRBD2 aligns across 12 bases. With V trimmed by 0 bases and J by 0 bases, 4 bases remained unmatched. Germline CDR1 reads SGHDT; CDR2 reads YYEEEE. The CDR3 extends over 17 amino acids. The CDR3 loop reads CASSLARLAGASYEQYF. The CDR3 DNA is TGTGCCAGCAGCTTGGCCAGACTAGCGGGGGCCTCCTACGAGCAGTACTTC.

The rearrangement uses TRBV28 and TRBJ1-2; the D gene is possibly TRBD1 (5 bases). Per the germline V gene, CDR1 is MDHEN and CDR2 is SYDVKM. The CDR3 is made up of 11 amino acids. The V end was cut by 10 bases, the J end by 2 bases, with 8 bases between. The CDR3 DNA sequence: TGTGCCAACCGGGGGAACTATGGCTACACCTTC. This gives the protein CANRGNYGYTF.

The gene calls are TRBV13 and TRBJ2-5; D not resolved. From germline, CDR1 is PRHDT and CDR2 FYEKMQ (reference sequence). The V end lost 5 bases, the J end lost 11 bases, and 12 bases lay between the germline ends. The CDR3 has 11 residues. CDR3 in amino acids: CASSQLTEQYF. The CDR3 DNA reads TGTGCCAGCAGCCAACTGACGGAGCAGTACTTC. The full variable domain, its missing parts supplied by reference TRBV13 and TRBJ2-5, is AAGVIQSPRHLIKEKRETATLKCYPIPRHDTVYWYQQGPGQDPQFLISFYEKMQSDKGSIPDRFSAQQFSDYHSELNMSSLELGDSALYFCASSQLTEQYFGPGTRLLVL.

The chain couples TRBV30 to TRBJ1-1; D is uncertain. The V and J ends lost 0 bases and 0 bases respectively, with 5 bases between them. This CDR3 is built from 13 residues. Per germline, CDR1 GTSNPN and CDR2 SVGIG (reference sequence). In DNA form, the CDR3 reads TGTGCCTGGAGTGTAATGCTGAACACTGAAGCTTTCTTT. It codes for CAWSVMLNTEAFF.

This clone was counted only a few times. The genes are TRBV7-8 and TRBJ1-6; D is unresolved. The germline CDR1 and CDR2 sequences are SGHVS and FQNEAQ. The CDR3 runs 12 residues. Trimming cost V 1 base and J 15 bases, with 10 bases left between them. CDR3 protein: CASSLGGRVLHF. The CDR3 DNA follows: TGTGCCAGCAGCTTAGGGGGAAGGGTCCTCCACTTT.

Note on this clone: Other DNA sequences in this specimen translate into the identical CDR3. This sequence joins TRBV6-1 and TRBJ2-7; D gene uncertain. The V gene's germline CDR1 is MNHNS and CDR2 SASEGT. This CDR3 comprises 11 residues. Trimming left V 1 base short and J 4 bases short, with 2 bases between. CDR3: CASSEGYEQYF. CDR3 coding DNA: TGTGCCAGCAGTGAAGGGTACGAGCAGTACTTC.

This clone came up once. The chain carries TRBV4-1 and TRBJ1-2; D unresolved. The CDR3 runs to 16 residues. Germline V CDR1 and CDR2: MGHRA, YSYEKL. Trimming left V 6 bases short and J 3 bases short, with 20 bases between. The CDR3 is CASSPPNRAWDYGYTF. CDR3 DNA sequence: TGCGCCAGCAGTCCCCCGAATAGGGCCTGGGACTATGGCTACACCTTC.

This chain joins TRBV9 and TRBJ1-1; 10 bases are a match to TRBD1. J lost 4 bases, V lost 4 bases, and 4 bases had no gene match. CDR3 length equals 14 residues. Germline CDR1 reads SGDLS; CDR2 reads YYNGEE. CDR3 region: CASSMGQGTTEAFF. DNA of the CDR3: TGTGCCAGCAGCATGGGACAGGGGACCACTGAAGCTTTCTTT.

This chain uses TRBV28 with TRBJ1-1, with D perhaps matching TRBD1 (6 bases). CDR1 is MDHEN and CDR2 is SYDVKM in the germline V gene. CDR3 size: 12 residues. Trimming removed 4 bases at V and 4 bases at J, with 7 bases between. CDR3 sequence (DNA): TGTGCCAGCAGTTACAGGGCCACTGAAGCTTTCTTT. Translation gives CASSYRATEAFF.

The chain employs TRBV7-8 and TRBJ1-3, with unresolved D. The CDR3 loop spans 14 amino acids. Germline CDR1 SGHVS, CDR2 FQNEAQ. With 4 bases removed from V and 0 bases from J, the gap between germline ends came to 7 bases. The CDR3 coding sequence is TGTGCCAGCAGCTACGGCGGCTCTGGAAACACCATATATTTT. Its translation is CASSYGGSGNTIYF.

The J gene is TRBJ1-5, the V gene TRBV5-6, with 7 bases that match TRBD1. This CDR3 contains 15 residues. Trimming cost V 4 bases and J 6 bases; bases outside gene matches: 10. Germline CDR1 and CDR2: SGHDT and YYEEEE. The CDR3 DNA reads TGTGCCAGCAGCCTCTATGGACAGGTGATTCAGCCCCAGCATTTT. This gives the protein CASSLYGQVIQPQHF.

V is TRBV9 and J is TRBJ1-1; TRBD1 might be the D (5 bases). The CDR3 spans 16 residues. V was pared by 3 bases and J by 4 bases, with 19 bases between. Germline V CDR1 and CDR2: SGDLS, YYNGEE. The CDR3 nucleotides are TGTGCCAGCAGCGACGACAGAGGGACCTCTGGCACTGAAGCTTTCTTT. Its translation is CASSDDRGTSGTEAFF.

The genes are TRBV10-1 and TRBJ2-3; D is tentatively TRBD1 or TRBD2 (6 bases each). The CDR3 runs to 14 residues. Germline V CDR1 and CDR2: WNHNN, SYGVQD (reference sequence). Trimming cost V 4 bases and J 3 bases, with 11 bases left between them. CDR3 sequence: CASSGLGGTDTQYF. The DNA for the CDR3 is TGCGCCAGCAGTGGACTAGGGGGTACAGATACGCAGTATTTT.

The CDR3 nucleotides read TGTGCCAGCAGTTACGGACAGACCTCCTACAATGAGCAGTTCTTC. It is translated as CASSYGQTSYNEQFF. The chain joins TRBV6-5 to TRBJ2-1; TRBD1 might be the D (6 bases). There are 15 residues in the CDR3. V was cut by 2 bases and J by 0 bases, with 8 bases left in between. Per germline, CDR1 MNHEY and CDR2 SVGAGI.

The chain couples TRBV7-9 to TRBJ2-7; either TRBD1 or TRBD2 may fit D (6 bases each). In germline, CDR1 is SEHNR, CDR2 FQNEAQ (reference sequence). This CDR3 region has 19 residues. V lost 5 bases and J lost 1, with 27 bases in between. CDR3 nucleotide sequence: TGTGCCAGCAGCGCCCGGGTACAGGGAGCCCGCGGGGATTCCTACGAGCAGTACTTC. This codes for CASSARVQGARGDSYEQYF. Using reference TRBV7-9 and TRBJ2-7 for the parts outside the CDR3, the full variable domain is DTGVSQNPRHKITKRGQNVTFRCDPISEHNRLYWYRQTLGQGPEFLTYFQNEAQLEKSRLLSDRFSAERPKGSFSTLEIQRTEQGDSAMYLCASSARVQGARGDSYEQYFGPGTRLTVT.

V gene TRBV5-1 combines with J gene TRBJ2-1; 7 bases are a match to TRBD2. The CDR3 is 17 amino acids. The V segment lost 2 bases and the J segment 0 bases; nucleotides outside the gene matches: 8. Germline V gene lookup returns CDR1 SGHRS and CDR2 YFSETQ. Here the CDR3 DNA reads TGCGCCAGCAGCTTCCCCAGGGAGGGAACCTCCTACAATGAGCAGTTCTTC. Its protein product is CASSFPREGTSYNEQFF.

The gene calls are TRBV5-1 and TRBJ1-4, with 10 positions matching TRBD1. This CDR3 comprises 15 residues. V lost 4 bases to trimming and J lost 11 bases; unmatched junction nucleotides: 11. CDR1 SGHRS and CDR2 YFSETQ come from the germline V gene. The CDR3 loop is CASSTGRDRGVKLFF. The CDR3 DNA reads TGCGCCAGCAGCACCGGCCGGGACAGGGGTGTGAAACTGTTTTTT.

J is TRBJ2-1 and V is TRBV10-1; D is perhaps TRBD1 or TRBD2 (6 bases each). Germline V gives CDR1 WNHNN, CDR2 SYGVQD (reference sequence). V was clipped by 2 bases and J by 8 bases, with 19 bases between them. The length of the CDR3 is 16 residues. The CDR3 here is CASSEGGLNRGDEQFF. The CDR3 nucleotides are TGCGCCAGCAGTGAGGGGGGGCTAAACCGAGGGGATGAGCAGTTCTTC.

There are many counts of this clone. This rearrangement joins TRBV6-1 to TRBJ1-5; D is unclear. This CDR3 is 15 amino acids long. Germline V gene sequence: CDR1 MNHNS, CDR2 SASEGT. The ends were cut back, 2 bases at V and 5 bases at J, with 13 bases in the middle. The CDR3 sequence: CASSESRTSDQPQHF. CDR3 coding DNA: TGTGCCAGCAGTGAATCCAGGACTTCGGATCAGCCCCAGCATTTT.

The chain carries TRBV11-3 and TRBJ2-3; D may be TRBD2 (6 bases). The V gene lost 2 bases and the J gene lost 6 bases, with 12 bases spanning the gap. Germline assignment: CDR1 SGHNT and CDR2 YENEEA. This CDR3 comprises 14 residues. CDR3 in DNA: TGTGCCAGCAGCTTATTTGCTAGCGTGGATACGCAGTATTTT. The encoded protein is CASSLFASVDTQYF.

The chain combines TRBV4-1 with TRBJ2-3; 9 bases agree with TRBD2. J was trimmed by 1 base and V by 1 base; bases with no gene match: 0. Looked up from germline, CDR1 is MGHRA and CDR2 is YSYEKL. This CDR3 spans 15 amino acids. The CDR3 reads CASSQGLAGTDTQYF. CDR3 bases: TGCGCCAGCAGCCAAGGACTAGCGGGCACAGATACGCAGTATTTT.

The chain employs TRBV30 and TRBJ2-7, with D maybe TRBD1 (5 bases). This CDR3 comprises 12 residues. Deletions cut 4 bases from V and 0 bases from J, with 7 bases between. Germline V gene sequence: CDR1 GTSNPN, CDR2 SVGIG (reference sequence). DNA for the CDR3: TGTGCCTGGATGGGGCTCTCCTACGAGCAGTACTTC. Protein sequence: CAWMGLSYEQYF.

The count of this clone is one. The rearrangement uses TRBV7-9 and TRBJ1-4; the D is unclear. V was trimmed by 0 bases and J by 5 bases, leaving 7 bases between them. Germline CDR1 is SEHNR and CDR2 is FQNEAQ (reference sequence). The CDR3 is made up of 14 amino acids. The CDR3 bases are TGTGCCAGCAGCTTAGCTAAGTGGAATGAAAAACTGTTTTTT. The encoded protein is CASSLAKWNEKLFF.